This TCR beta chain derives from a study of identical twins. Study results and limitations: Among beta out-of-frame sequences, excess sharing between twins appeared weaker. There was more out-of-frame TCR alpha sharing in monozygotic twins than models estimated. Reduced insertions were recorded for abundant cord blood beta clonotypes, with no such pattern in memory repertoires. Analyses of zero insertions could, in part, be confounded by invariant MAIT and iNKT cells.

From the 5' RACE reads, TCRdb called clonotypes with MiXCR, one entry per CDR3 protein. The sample includes around 1.7 million distinct CDR3 sequences, roughly a third of them seen just once. Comment on this clonotype: Its antigen is unknown. Sequence at one end of the junction differs from germline and may be a read error.

Germline V gene lookup returns CDR1 SGHTA and CDR2 FQGNSA. The CDR3 has 15 residues. The sample taken for sequencing was cord blood. This receptor was identified in a newborn girl in good health. J is TRBJ2-1 and V is TRBV7-2; 12 bases agree with TRBD2. The CDR3 loop reads CAISSLAGGYNEQFF. CDR3 coding DNA: TGTGCCATCAGCTCACTAGCGGGGGGTTACAATGAGCAGTTCTTC. The variable domain in full, completed from reference TRBV7-2 and TRBJ2-1, reads GAGVSQSPSNKVTEKGKDVELRCDPISGHTALYWYRQSLGQGLEFLIYFQGNSAPDKSGLPSDRFSAERTGGSVSTLTIQRTQQEDSAVYLCAISSLAGGYNEQFFGPGTRLTVL.